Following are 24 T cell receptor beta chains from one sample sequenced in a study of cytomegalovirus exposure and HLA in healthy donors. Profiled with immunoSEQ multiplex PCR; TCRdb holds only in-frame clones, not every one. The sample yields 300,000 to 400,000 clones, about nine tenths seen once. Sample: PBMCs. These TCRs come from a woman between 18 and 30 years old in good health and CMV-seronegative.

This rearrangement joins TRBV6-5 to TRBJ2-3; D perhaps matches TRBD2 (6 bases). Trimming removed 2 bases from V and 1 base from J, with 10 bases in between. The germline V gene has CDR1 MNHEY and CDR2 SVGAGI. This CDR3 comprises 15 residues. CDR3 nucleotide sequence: TGTGCCAGCAGTTACACGGGGGTTCGCACAGATACGCAGTATTTT. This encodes CASSYTGVRTDTQYF.

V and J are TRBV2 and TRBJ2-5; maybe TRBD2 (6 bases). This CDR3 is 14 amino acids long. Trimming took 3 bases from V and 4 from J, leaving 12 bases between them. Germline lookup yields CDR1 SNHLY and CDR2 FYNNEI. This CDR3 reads CASSEVGGVETQYF. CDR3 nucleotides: TGTGCCAGCAGTGAGGTTGGAGGGGTAGAGACCCAGTACTTC.

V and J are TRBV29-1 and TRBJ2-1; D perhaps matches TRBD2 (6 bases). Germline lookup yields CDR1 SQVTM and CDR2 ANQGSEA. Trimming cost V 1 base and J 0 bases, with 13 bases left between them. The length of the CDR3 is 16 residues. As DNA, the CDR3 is TGCAGCGTTGAAGGGGAGGAGGGGCCCTCCTACAATGAGCAGTTCTTC. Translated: CSVEGEEGPSYNEQFF.

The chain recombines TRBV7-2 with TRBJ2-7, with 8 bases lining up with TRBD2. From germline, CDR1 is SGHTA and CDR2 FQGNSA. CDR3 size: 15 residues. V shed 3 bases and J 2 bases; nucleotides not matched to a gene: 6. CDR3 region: CASSLLAGITYEQYF. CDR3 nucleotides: TGTGCCAGCAGCTTGTTAGCGGGGATAACCTACGAGCAGTACTTC.

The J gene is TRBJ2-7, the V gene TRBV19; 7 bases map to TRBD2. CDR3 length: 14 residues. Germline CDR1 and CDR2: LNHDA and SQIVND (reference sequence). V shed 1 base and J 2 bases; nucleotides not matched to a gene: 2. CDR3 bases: TGTGCCAGTAGTATAGGTGGACTAGCCTACGAGCAGTACTTC. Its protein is CASSIGGLAYEQYF.

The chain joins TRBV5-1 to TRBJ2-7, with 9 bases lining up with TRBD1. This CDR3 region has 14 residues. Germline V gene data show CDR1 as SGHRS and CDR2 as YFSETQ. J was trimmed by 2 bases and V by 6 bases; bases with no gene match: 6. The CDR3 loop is CASTLGQGAYEQYF. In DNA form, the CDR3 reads TGCGCCAGCACTCTGGGACAGGGTGCCTACGAGCAGTACTTC.

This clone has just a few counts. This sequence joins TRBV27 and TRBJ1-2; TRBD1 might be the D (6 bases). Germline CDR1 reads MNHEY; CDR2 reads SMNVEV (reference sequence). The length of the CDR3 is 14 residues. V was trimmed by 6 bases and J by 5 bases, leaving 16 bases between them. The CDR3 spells CASSPRDTPYGYTF. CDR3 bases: TGTGCCAGCAGCCCCCGGGACACTCCATATGGCTACACCTTC.

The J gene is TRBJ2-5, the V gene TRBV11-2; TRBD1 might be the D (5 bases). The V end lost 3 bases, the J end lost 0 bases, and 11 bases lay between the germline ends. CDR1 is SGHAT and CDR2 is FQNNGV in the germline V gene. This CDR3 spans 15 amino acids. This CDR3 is CASSFPTVYQETQYF. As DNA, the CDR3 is TGTGCCAGCAGCTTCCCGACAGTATACCAAGAGACCCAGTACTTC.

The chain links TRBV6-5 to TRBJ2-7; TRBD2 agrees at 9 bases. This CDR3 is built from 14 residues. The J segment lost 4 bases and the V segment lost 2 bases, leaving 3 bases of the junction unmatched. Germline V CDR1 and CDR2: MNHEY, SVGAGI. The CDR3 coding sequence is TGTGCCAGCAGTTACCTTAGCGGGAGTTACGAGCAGTACTTC. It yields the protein CASSYLSGSYEQYF.

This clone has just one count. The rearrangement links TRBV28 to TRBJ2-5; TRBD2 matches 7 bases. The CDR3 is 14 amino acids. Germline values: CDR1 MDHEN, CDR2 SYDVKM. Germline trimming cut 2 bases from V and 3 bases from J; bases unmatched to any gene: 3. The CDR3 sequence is CASSLGGREETQYF. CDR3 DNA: TGTGCCAGCAGTTTAGGGGGGAGGGAAGAGACCCAGTACTTC.

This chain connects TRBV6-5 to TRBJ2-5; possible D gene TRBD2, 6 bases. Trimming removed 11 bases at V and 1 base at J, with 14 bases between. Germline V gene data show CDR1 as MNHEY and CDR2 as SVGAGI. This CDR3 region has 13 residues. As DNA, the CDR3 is TGTGCCTCCCGGGGACTGGCCCAAGAGACCCAGTACTTC. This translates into CASRGLAQETQYF.

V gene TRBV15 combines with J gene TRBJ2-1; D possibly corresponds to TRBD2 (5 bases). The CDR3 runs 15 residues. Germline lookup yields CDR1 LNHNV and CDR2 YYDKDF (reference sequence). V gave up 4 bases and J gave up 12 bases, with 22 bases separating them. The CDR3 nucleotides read TGTGCCACCAGCACCACGCGCTATATAGGAGGTAGGCAGTTCTTC. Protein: CATSTTRYIGGRQFF.

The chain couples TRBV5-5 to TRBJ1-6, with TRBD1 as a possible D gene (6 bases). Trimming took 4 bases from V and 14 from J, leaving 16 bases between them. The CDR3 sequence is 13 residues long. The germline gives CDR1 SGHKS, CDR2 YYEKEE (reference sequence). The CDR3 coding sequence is TGTGCCAGCAGCAAGGGACACGAGGAAGCCCTCCACTTT. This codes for CASSKGHEEALHF.

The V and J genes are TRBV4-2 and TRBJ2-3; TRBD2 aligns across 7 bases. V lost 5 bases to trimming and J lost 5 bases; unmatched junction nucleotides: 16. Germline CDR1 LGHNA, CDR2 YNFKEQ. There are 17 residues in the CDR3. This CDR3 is CASSGITGAGVGDTQYF. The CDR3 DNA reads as TGTGCCAGCAGCGGGATAACGGGCGCGGGAGTCGGAGATACGCAGTATTTT.

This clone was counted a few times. For the CDR3, the DNA is TGTGCCAGCAGTGGGGAGACCTATGGCTACACCTTC. This gives the protein CASSGETYGYTF. The gene calls are TRBV6-1 and TRBJ1-2; D gene unclear. The CDR3 is made up of 12 amino acids. The V end was cut by 4 bases, the J end by 4 bases, with 7 bases between. CDR1 is MNHNS, CDR2 SASEGT, per germline.

CDR3 in amino acids: CASRFTGFRQPQHF. In DNA form, the CDR3 reads TGTGCCAGCAGATTCACAGGGTTTAGGCAGCCCCAGCATTTT. This chain joins TRBV28 and TRBJ1-5; tentative D call: TRBD1 (6 bases). Germline-derived CDR1 and CDR2 are MDHEN and SYDVKM. Trimming pared 6 bases from V and 7 bases from J, leaving 16 bases between. The CDR3 is 14 residues long.

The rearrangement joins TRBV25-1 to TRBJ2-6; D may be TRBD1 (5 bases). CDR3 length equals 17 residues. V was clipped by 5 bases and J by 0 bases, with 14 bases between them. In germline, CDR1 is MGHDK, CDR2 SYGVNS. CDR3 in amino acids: CASSTDRTISGANVLTF. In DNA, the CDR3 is TGTGCCAGCAGTACCGACCGGACAATCTCTGGGGCCAACGTCCTGACTTTC.

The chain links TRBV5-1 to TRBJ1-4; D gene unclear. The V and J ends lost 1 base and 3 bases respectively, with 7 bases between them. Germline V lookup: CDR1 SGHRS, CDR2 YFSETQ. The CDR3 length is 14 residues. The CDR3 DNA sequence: TGCGCCAGCAGCTTGTCGCGTTCTAATGAAAAACTGTTTTTT. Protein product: CASSLSRSNEKLFF.

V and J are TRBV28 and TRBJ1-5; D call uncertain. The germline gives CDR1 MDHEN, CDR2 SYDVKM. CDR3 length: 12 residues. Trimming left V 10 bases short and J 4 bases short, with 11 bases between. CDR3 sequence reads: CATRAANQPQHF. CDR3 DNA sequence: TGTGCCACCCGAGCGGCTAATCAGCCCCAGCATTTT.

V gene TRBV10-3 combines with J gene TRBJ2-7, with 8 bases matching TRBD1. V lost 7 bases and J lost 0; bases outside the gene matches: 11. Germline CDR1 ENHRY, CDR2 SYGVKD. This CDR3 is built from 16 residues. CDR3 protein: CAINPTGEKGSYEQYF. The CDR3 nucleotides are TGTGCCATCAACCCGACAGGGGAAAAGGGCTCCTACGAGCAGTACTTC.

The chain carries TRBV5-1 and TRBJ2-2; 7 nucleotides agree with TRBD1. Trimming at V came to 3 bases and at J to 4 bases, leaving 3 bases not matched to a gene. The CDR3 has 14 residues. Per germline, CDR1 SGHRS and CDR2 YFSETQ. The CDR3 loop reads CASSSGTATGELFF. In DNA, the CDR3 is TGCGCCAGCAGCTCCGGGACAGCCACCGGGGAGCTGTTTTTT.

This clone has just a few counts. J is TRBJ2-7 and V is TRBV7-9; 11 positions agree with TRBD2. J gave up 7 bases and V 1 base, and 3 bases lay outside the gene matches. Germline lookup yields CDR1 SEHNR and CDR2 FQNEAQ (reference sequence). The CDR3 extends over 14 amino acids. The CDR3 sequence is CASSLVAGGREQYF. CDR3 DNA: TGTGCCAGCAGCTTAGTAGCGGGAGGGAGAGAGCAGTACTTC.

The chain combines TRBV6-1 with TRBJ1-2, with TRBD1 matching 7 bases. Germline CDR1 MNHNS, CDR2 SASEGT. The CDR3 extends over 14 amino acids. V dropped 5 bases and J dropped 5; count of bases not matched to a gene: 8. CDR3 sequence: CASSPPLQGYGYTF. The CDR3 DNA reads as TGTGCCAGCAGTCCTCCCTTACAGGGGTATGGCTACACCTTC.

In DNA, the CDR3 is TGTGCCAGCAGCACCGGACAGGACACTGAAGCTTTCTTT. It yields the protein CASSTGQDTEAFF. The chain combines TRBV9 with TRBJ1-1; TRBD1 matches 7 bases. Unmatched junction bases numbered 3, after V lost 4 bases and J lost 3 bases. The CDR3 is 13 amino acids. Looked up from germline, CDR1 is SGDLS and CDR2 is YYNGEE.